The rows below give T cell receptor beta chains drawn from one sample of a study of T cells in Graves' hyperthyroidism and ophthalmopathy. Using its own MiXCR run on the multiplex PCR reads, TCRdb lists one record per CDR3 protein. The sample lists approximately 300,000 distinct CDR3 sequences, over 15% occurring once. Sample: blood. All receptors come from a woman aged 55-70 years with Graves' ophthalmopathy. CDR3s include the opening cysteine and the closing phenylalanine or tryptophan.

J gene	V gene	CDR3 protein
TRBJ2-1	TRBV9	CASSPQGAGNEQFF
TRBJ2-2	TRBV7-6	CASSFGTGGTRLFF
TRBJ1-4	TRBV5-5	CASSSGPSNEKLFF
TRBJ2-2	TRBV18	CASSPQTTNTGELFF
TRBJ1-3	TRBV18	CASSQMGTASGNTIYF
TRBJ1-5	TRBV18	CASSPPGSGGMNQPQHF
TRBJ2-5	TRBV9	CASSVTSGRETQYF
TRBJ2-1	TRBV7-9	CASSFVDEQFF
TRBJ2-5	TRBV15	CATSRDAGYQETQYF
TRBJ1-6	TRBV4-1	CASSQDGNGQTSYNSPLHF
TRBJ2-3	TRBV3-2	CASSQEFGLPGTDTQYF
TRBJ2-1	TRBV7-3	CASSLGTTSYNEQFF
TRBJ1-2	TRBV5-8	CASSFMRGGSYGYTF
TRBJ2-2	TRBV7-6	CASSLVHGSGTGGIGELFF
TRBJ1-4	TRBV19	CASSITGEELFF
TRBJ2-5	TRBV20-1	CSARDPLAGNQETQYF
TRBJ1-1	TRBV5-6	CASSLTGRQAFF
TRBJ2-2	TRBV9	CASSVVGTGPYTGELFF
TRBJ2-5	TRBV7-9	CASSTETTGTGTSWETQYF
TRBJ1-5	TRBV4-1	CASSLVTGLDQPQHF
TRBJ1-2	TRBV11-2	CASSLRDYYGYTF
TRBJ1-2	TRBV6-1	CASSQGTSNYGYTF
TRBJ2-2	TRBV4-3	CASSRDSNTGELFF
TRBJ2-7	TRBV6-5	CASSYSAGAYYEQYF
TRBJ2-5	TRBV28	CASNWGGGQETQYF
TRBJ2-3	TRBV7-8	CASSSALSPTQYF
TRBJ1-1	TRBV5-1	CASSLSGRTDTEAFF
TRBJ2-3	TRBV10-2	CASSEGDTQYF
TRBJ2-2	TRBV11-2	CASSLNQGTGELFF
TRBJ2-7	TRBV7-9	CASSFGGEGEQYF
TRBJ2-1	TRBV29-1	CSIGFGSAYNEQFF
TRBJ1-3	TRBV4-3	CASSQDFGNTIYF
TRBJ2-6	TRBV28	CASSLRSGSGANVLTF
TRBJ2-1	TRBV27	CASSGTSGSIYEQFF
TRBJ2-7	TRBV20-1	CSVRRDWDYEQYF
TRBJ2-1	TRBV13	CASSSPEREFNEQFF
TRBJ2-7	TRBV7-3	CASSLNSGAGEQYF
TRBJ2-3	TRBV20-1	CSARRLAGVADTQYF
TRBJ2-7	TRBV5-1	CASSLGGSGSYEQYF
TRBJ1-5	TRBV4-1	CASSQVRDRFQPQHF
TRBJ2-7	TRBV20-1	CSAPRRGDYEQYF